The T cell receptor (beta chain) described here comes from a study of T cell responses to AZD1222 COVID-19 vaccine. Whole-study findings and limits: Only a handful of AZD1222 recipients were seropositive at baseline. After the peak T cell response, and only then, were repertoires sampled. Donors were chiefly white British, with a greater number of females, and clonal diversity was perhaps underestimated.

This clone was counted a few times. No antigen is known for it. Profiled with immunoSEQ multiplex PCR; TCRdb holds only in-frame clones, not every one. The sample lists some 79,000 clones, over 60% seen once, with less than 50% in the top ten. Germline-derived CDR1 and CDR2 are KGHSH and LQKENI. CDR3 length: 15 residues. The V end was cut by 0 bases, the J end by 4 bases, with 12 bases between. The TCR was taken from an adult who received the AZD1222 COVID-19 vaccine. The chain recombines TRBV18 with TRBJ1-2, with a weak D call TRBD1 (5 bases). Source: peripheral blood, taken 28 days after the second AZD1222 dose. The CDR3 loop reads CASSPPTQGSYGYTF. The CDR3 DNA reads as TGTGCCAGCTCACCACCAACGCAGGGAAGCTATGGCTACACCTTC.